The 20 T cell receptor beta chains listed next were all sequenced from one sample in a study of blood T cell repertoires in COVID-19. Assay: immunoSEQ multiplex PCR; the TCRdb copy retains only in-frame clones and omits some. The sample has roughly 130,000 clones; about nine tenths are singletons. The sample taken for sequencing was peripheral blood. The receptors derive from a man aged 45 to 65 with active COVID-19.

The chain carries TRBV11-2 and TRBJ2-2; TRBD1 agrees at 8 bases. The germline CDR1 and CDR2 sequences are SGHAT and FQNNGV. Germline trimming cut 4 bases from V and 6 bases from J; bases unmatched to any gene: 13. The CDR3 covers 17 residues. CDR3 sequence: CASSYLRTGSSPGELFF. DNA for the CDR3: TGTGCCAGCAGCTATTTGCGGACAGGGAGTTCACCCGGGGAGCTGTTTTTT.

The V and J genes are TRBV18 and TRBJ1-4; tentative D call: TRBD1 (5 bases). From germline, CDR1 is KGHSH and CDR2 LQKENI. V gave up 6 bases and J gave up 3 bases, with 14 bases separating them. This CDR3 contains 15 residues. In nucleotides, the CDR3 is TGTGCCAGCTCTTGGAGACAGAACCCTAATGAAAAACTGTTTTTT. This encodes CASSWRQNPNEKLFF.

The rearrangement joins TRBV19 to TRBJ2-7; D is unclear. The CDR3 is made up of 11 amino acids. The germline CDR1 and CDR2 sequences are LNHDA and SQIVND (reference sequence). V was shortened by 1 base and J by 5 bases, with 3 bases between the two germline ends. The CDR3 spells CASSIGNEQYF. In nucleotides, the CDR3 is TGTGCCAGTAGTATAGGTAACGAGCAGTACTTC.

The gene calls are TRBV2 and TRBJ2-1, with D possibly TRBD1 on 5 matching bases. Trimming left V 2 bases short and J 7 bases short, with 15 bases between. Germline CDR1 and CDR2: SNHLY and FYNNEI. CDR3 size: 15 residues. This CDR3 is CASSERQGFGNEQFF. The DNA of the CDR3 is TGTGCCAGCAGTGAAAGGCAGGGATTTGGGAATGAGCAGTTCTTC.

This chain joins TRBV6-6 and TRBJ2-5; D gene ambiguous. Germline V lookup: CDR1 MNHNY, CDR2 SVGAGI (reference sequence). With 7 bases removed from V and 4 bases from J, the gap between germline ends came to 19 bases. The CDR3 length is 15 residues. CDR3: CASTLTALPGETQYF. The CDR3 DNA reads TGTGCCAGCACCTTGACGGCTCTACCGGGAGAGACCCAGTACTTC.

V and J are TRBV11-3 and TRBJ2-5; 10 nucleotides match TRBD1. The CDR3 is made up of 15 amino acids. The junction had 9 bases not matched to a gene; V was cut back by 6 bases and J by 5 bases. Germline CDR1 SGHNT, CDR2 YENEEA. CDR3 protein: CASRPRTGGEETQYF. The CDR3 bases are TGTGCCAGCAGACCCCGGACAGGGGGTGAGGAGACCCAGTACTTC.

The chain couples TRBV6-5 to TRBJ1-2; D might be TRBD1 (6 bases). Germline V CDR1 and CDR2: MNHEY, SVGAGI. The CDR3 spans 13 residues. The V gene lost 8 bases and the J gene lost 7 bases, with 17 bases spanning the gap. DNA for the CDR3: TGTGCCAGCGCTGGTACAGGGCTCTCTGGCTACACCTTC. It encodes CASAGTGLSGYTF.

The CDR3 is CATSGPRGGLSSPLHF. CDR3 in DNA: TGTGCCACCAGCGGACCCCGAGGGGGCCTAAGTTCACCCCTCCACTTT. The chain combines TRBV15 with TRBJ1-6; 7 nucleotides line up with TRBD1. This CDR3 is built from 16 residues. CDR1 is LNHNV and CDR2 is YYDKDF in the germline V gene (reference sequence). With V trimmed by 5 bases and J by 9 bases, 13 bases remained unmatched.

The table lists this clone with a few counts. The CDR3 loop is CASSPLPGGFIVNEQFF. Written as DNA, the CDR3 is TGTGCCAGCAGCCCCCTTCCGGGGGGCTTTATAGTAAATGAGCAGTTCTTC. V usage is TRBV7-9 and J usage is TRBJ2-1, with a tentative D call TRBD2 (7 bases). V was clipped by 5 bases and J by 7 bases, with 24 bases between them. Germline CDR1 reads SEHNR; CDR2 reads FQNEAQ (reference sequence). The length of the CDR3 is 17 residues.

Only one count was recorded for this clone. This chain links TRBV11-2 with TRBJ1-1, with D hard to call. The CDR3 is made up of 15 amino acids. The V end was cut by 5 bases, the J end by 1 base, with 14 bases between. The germline V gene has CDR1 SGHAT and CDR2 FQNNGV. The CDR3: CASSPGSHANTEAFF. The CDR3 DNA sequence: TGTGCCAGCAGCCCCGGGAGCCACGCGAACACTGAAGCTTTCTTT.

The chain uses TRBV6-5 and TRBJ2-1; no reliable D call. Between the trimmed V and J ends, which lost 3 bases and 5 bases, there was a span of 14 bases. Germline V CDR1 and CDR2: MNHEY, SVGAGI. The CDR3 is 15 amino acids. The CDR3: CASSYGAQTDNEQFF. The CDR3 nucleotides read TGTGCCAGCAGTTATGGTGCCCAAACAGACAATGAGCAGTTCTTC.

V and J are TRBV27 and TRBJ2-7; a possible D gene is TRBD2 (5 bases). This CDR3 spans 15 amino acids. Trimming took 4 bases from V and 2 from J, leaving 15 bases between them. CDR1 and CDR2 from the germline V gene are MNHEY and SMNVEV (reference sequence). The DNA for the CDR3 is TGTGCCAGCAGTTGGGGAGTTGGTTCCGCCTACGAGCAGTACTTC. Its protein product is CASSWGVGSAYEQYF.

The rearrangement joins TRBV5-1 to TRBJ2-2; D gene unclear. Trimming took off 2 bases at V and 7 bases at J, with 12 bases between the two ends. There are 14 residues in the CDR3. CDR1 is SGHRS and CDR2 is YFSETQ in the germline V gene. The CDR3 is CASSFSLSGGELFF. DNA for the CDR3: TGCGCCAGCAGCTTCTCATTATCGGGCGGGGAGCTGTTTTTT.

The V call is TRBV5-1, the J call TRBJ2-3; possibly TRBD2 for D (6 bases). The CDR3 runs to 17 residues. Looked up from germline, CDR1 is SGHRS and CDR2 is YFSETQ. The ends were cut back, 4 bases at V and 4 bases at J, with 22 bases in the middle. The CDR3 sequence: CASSPTRGTGLADTQYF. The CDR3 DNA sequence: TGCGCCAGCAGCCCAACACGGGGGACGGGATTGGCAGATACGCAGTATTTT.

The V gene is TRBV3-1 (or the pseudogene TRBV3-2), the J gene TRBJ1-5; D is unresolved. There are 14 residues in the CDR3. CDR1 LGHDT and CDR2 YNNKEL come from the germline V gene (reference sequence). The V and J ends lost 1 base and 1 base respectively, with 5 bases between them. The CDR3 loop reads CASSQAGSNQPQHF. The CDR3 DNA sequence: TGTGCCAGCAGCCAAGCAGGCAGCAATCAGCCCCAGCATTTT.

Here the CDR3 reads CASSGQSKEQYF. In DNA, the CDR3 is TGCGCCAGCAGTGGACAGAGTAAGGAGCAGTACTTC. This chain uses TRBV10-1 with TRBJ2-7; possible D gene TRBD1, 5 bases. Looked up from germline, CDR1 is WNHNN and CDR2 is SYGVQD (reference sequence). The CDR3 has 12 amino acids. Trimming cost V 4 bases and J 7 bases, with 11 bases left between them.

This rearrangement joins TRBV28 to TRBJ1-3, with 7 bases identical to TRBD1. CDR3 length: 14 residues. Germline V gene lookup returns CDR1 MDHEN and CDR2 SYDVKM. Unmatched junction bases numbered 6, after V lost 6 bases and J lost 4 bases. The CDR3 DNA follows: TGTGCCAGCAGCCCAGCGACAGGGGGAAACACCATATATTTT. This translates into CASSPATGGNTIYF.

This clone has a single count. The rearrangement joins TRBV11-3 to TRBJ1-1; D not resolved. The V gene lost 1 base and the J gene lost 4 bases, with 7 bases spanning the gap. Germline-derived CDR1 and CDR2 are SGHNT and YENEEA. CDR3 length equals 13 residues. The CDR3 here is CASSLVLATEAFF. The CDR3 coding sequence is TGTGCCAGCAGCTTAGTGTTGGCCACTGAAGCTTTCTTT.

The chain employs TRBV5-1 and TRBJ1-2, with 10 bases matching TRBD1. J gave up 4 bases and V 4 bases, and 13 bases lay outside the gene matches. CDR3 length: 17 amino acids. Germline CDR1 reads SGHRS; CDR2 reads YFSETQ. The CDR3 region is CASSPLPGQGTVYGYTF. The CDR3 DNA reads as TGCGCCAGCAGCCCCCTCCCGGGACAGGGGACTGTCTATGGCTACACCTTC.

The J gene is TRBJ2-7, the V gene TRBV5-4, with 8 positions matching TRBD2. The CDR3 has 13 residues. The trim removed 4 bases at V and 6 bases at J, leaving 6 bases unmatched. Germline V lookup: CDR1 SGHNT, CDR2 YYREEE (reference sequence). In DNA, the CDR3 is TGTGCCAGCAGCGCGGGGGGCGGATCCGAGCAGTACTTC. Protein product: CASSAGGGSEQYF. The full variable domain, in which reference TRBV5-4 and TRBJ2-7 provide the parts outside the CDR3, is ETGVTQSPTHLIKTRGQQVTLRCSSQSGHNTVSWYQQALGQGPQFIFQYYREEENGRGNFPPRFSGLQFPNYSSELNVNALELDDSALYLCASSAGGGSEQYFGPGTRLTVT.